What follows describes a single TCR beta chain. Its antigen is as yet unknown. Here immunoSEQ multiplex PCR was the method, and the copy in TCRdb shows in-frame clones only, minus some. The data contain around 62,000 clones, 85% of them singletons. These data come from a study of OX40 agonist ivuxolimab in advanced cancers. In the study overall: Intravenous ivuxolimab at 0.01 to 10 mg/kg was given to patients every 2 weeks. Broader study findings: Among expanded peripheral T cells, antigen specificity went undetermined. On average, a greater number of expanded clones characterised CD8+ T cells relative to CD4+.

At cycle 4 day 1, cycle 7 day 1, and baseline, blood was sampled. Germline CDR1 is MNHEY and CDR2 is SMNVEV (reference sequence). The length of the CDR3 is 16 residues. V trimming: 4 bases; J trimming: 5 bases; junction bases outside the gene matches: 3. The sample in question was CD4+ or CD8+ T cells sorted from blood, obtained in a trial of the OX40 agonist ivuxolimab. This TCR was recovered from an adult with an advanced solid tumor such as melanoma, head and neck, liver or kidney cancer. The chain carries TRBV27 and TRBJ2-2; 14 positions agree with TRBD2. CDR3 nucleotides: TGTGCCAGCAGTTCGGGACTAGCGGGGGTTACCGGGGAGCTGTTTTTT. This translates into CASSSGLAGVTGELFF.